This T cell receptor beta chain was found in a study of blood T cell repertoires in COVID-19. Study background: Researchers got acute and convalescent COVID-19 samples from the United States, Italy and Spain. In each case, the material was cDNA or gDNA derived from T cells, B-cell-depleted T cells, or PBMCs.

Individuals aged about 18 to 95 years were recruited from 24 US areas. After removal of 4 bases from V and 3 bases from J, the junction contained 6 bases not matched to a gene. This CDR3 is 14 amino acids long. The germline gives CDR1 SGHAT, CDR2 FQNNGV. Here immunoSEQ multiplex PCR was the method, and the copy in TCRdb shows in-frame clones only, minus some. The sample consists of a few hundred thousand clones, around 80% of them appearing once. This chain joins TRBV11-2 and TRBJ2-7; 7 bases agree with TRBD2. The sequence derives from a young man with acute COVID-19. Sequencing was performed on PBMCs or T cells enriched from blood (not recorded which). This chain's CDR3 is CASSWGGSLYEQYV. The CDR3 coding sequence is TGTGCCAGCAGCTGGGGCGGGAGCCTCTACGAGCAGTACGTC.